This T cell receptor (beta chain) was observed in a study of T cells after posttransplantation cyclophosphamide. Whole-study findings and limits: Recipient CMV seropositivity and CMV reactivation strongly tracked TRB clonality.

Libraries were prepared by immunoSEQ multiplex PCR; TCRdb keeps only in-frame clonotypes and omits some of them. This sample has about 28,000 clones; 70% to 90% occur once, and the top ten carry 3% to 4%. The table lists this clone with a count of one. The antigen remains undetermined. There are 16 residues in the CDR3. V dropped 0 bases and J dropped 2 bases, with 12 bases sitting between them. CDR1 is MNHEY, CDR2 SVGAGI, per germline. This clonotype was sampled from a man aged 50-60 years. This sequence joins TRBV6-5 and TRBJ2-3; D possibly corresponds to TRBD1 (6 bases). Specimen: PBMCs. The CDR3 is CASSYSQGSDTDTQYF. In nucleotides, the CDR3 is TGTGCCAGCAGTTACTCACAGGGATCGGACACAGATACGCAGTATTTT.